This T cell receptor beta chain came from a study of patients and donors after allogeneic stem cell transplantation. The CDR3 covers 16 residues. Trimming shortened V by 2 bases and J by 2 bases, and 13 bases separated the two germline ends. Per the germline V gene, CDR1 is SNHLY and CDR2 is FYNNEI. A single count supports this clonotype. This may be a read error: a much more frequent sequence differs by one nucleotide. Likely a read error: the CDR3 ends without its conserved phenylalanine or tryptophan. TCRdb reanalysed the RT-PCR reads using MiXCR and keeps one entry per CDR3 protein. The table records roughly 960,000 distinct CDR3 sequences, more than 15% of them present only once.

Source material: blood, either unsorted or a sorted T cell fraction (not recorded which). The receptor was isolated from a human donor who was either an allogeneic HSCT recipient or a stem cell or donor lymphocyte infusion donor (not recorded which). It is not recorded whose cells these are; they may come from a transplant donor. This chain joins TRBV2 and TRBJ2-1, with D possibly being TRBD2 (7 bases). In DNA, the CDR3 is TGTGCCAGCAGTGAAAGGGGGGGGATAACCTACAATGAGCAGTTCCTC. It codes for CASSERGGITYNEQFL.